This paragraph reports one TCR beta chain. Its binding antigen is unknown. No base-level quality is on record; no much larger clone is a single base apart. High-throughput TCR beta sequencing profiled peripheral blood CD8+ and CD4+ T cells from healthy donors, Susac syndrome patients and multiple sclerosis patients. The multiple sclerosis controls were treatment-naive patients who had stable or active relapsing-remitting disease and met the revised McDonald criteria. Bulk CD8+ and CD4+ T cells were purified by magnetic negative isolation, while CD8+ TEMRA cells were enriched using FACS. Blood was drawn into EDTA tubes, processed within 24 hours, and PBMCs were isolated by density gradient centrifugation. PBMCs destined for TCR sequencing were cryopreserved in liquid nitrogen and later thawed in a 37 °C water bath. A purity of at least 90% was achieved for sorted or isolated CD4+, CD8+ and CD8+ TEMRA cells.

These data are taken from a study of CD8 T cells in Susac syndrome (dated by TCRdb to between 2018 and 2021). Regarding the research as a whole: Whether CD8+ T cell activation and differentiation in Susac syndrome was antigen driven was tested using repertoire sequencing. CD8+ T cell repertoire clonality was compared between about 12 healthy donors, some 14 Susac syndrome patients and around 16 multiple sclerosis patients. What the authors observed across the whole study: The number of individuals in the TCR sequencing and HLA analysis was recognized as being relatively small.

V is trimmed back by 5 bases and J by 2 bases, and the junction contains 7 bases that no gene match accounts for. The germline V gene supplies CDR1 MDHEN and CDR2 SYDVKM. The CDR3 has 15 amino acids, counting the end cysteine and phenylalanine. Just CDR3 DNA is preserved here, 45 bases in frame from base 1. RNA was extracted using the RNeasy kit, and roughly 0.45 to 1 microgram was reverse transcribed with random hexamers. The immunoSEQ multiplex PCR assay, covering 54 Vbeta and 13 Jbeta segments, was used to amplify TCR beta CDR3 regions. To correct PCR amplification bias, a synthetic template baseline was used for both primer optimization and computational correction. The paper's data handling went like this. Reads were annotated to V, D and J genes according to IMGT and were analyzed with immunoSEQ Analyzer, with only productive sequences retained. Clonality was calculated as one minus the Shannon entropy normalized by log2 of the number of productive unique sequences. Public and private clones were assessed among the 100 most prevalent clones of each patient and control. Clones were defined as Susac-specific when absent from the healthy and MS cohorts, from over a thousand published viral clones and from other ImmuneACCESS disease sequences. The public sequencing data were trimmed at Q25 with fastp and processed into clonotypes with MiXCR by TCRdb, which kept only in-frame beta chains. Each CDR3 protein gets just one entry, which takes the most common genes and DNA from the rows behind it. Clone size and V and J calls follow TCRdb, not the original study. This sample lists some 400,000 distinct CDR3 sequences; 85% to 90% were detected once. Of the sample, approximately 0.12% is held by the ten largest clones.

The sequenced material came from CD8+ T cells from PBMCs. The V and J segments used are TRBV28 and TRBJ2-3, with 7 bases matching TRBD2. The sequence was collected from a human donor with multiple sclerosis. CDR3 region: CASSPREFDTDTQYF. The DNA reads TGTGCCAGCAGTCCGCGGGAGTTCGACACAGATACGCAGTATTTT. Here the CDR3 is joined to the reference TRBV28 and TRBJ2-3 genes, and the full variable domain is: DVKVTQSSRYLVKRTGEKVFLECVQDMDHENMFWYRQDPGLGLRLIYFSYDVKMKEKGDIPEGYSVSREKKERFSLILESASTNQTSMYLCASSPREFDTDTQYFGPGTRLTVL.